This record looks at one T cell receptor beta chain sequence and its context. Mouse names are used for the genes. Read data end 1 residue before the CDR3 end; the end is taken from the germline J gene. V lost 4 bases and J lost 4; bases outside the gene matches: 6. Germline V CDR1 and CDR2: LGHNA, YNLKQL (reference sequence). The CDR3 consists of 14 residues. The data stem from a study of tissue T cells after allogeneic stem cell transplantation. TCRbeta CDR3 was sequenced at survey depth with template counts. This table comes from immunoSEQ multiplex PCR, and its TCRdb copy is limited to in-frame clones, with some not included. The data contain tens of thousands of clones, about two thirds of them singletons.

Sequencing used spleen. The TCR sequence derives from a female BALB/c mouse in good health. These mice share the MHC haplotype H2-d. V is TRBV5 and J is TRBJ1-1, with 7 bases that match TRBD1. CDR3: CASSPTGEGTEVFF. Partial CDR3 DNA: TGTGCCAGCAGCCCCACAGGGGAGGGCACAGAAGTCTTC.